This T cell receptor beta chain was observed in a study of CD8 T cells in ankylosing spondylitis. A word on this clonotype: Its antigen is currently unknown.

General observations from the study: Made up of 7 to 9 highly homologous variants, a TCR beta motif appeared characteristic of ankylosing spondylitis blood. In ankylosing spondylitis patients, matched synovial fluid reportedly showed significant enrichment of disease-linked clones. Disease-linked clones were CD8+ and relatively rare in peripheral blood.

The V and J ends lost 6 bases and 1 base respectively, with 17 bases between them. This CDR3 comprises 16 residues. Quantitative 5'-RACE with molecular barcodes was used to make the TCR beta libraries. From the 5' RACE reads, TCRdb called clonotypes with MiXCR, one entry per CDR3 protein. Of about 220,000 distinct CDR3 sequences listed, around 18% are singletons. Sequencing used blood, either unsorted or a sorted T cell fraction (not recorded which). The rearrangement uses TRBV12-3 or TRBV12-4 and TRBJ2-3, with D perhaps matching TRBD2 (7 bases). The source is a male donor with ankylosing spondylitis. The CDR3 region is CASSLHGGGGTDTQYF. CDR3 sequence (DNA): TGTGCCAGCAGCCTCCATGGCGGGGGCGGCACAGATACGCAGTATTTT.